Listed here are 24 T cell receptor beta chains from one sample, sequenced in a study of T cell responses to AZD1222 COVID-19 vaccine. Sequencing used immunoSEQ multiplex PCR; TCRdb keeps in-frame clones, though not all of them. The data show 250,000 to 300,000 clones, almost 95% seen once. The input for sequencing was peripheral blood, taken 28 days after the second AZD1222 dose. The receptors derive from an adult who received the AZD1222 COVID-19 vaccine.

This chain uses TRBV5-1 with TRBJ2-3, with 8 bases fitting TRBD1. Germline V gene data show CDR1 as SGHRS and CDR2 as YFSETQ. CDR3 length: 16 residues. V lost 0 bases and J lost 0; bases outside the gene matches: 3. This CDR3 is CASSLGNRGSTDTQYF. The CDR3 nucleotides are TGCGCCAGCAGCTTGGGGAACAGGGGGAGCACAGATACGCAGTATTTT.

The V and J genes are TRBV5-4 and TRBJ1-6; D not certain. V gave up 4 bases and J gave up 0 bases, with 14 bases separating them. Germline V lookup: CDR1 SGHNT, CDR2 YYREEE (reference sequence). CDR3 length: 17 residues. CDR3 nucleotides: TGTGCCAGCAGCCTAACCTCCGGGAGCTCCTATAATTCACCCCTCCACTTT. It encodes CASSLTSGSSYNSPLHF.

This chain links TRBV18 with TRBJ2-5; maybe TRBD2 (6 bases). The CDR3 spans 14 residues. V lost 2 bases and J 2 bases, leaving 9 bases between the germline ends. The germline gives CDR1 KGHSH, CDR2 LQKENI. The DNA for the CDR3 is TGTGCCAGCTCACCATTCGGGGGTCAAGAGACCCAGTACTTC. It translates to CASSPFGGQETQYF.

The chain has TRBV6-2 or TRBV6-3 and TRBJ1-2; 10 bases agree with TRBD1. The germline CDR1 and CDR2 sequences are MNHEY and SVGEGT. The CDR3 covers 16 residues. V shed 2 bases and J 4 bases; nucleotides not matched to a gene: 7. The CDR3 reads CASSYDARTGGYGYTF. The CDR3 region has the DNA TGTGCCAGCAGTTACGATGCCCGGACAGGGGGCTATGGCTACACCTTC.

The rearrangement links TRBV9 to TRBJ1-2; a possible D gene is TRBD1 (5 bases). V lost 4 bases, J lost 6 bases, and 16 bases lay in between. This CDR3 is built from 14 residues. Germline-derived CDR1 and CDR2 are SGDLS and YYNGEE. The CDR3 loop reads CASSPPGRGDGYTF. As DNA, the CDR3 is TGTGCCAGCAGCCCTCCTGGACGGGGGGATGGCTACACCTTC.

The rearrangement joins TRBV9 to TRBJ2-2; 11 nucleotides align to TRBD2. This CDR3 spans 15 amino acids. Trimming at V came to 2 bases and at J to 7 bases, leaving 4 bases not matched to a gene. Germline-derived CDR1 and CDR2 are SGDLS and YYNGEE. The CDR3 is CASSVTSGGVGELFF. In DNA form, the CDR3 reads TGTGCCAGCAGCGTTACTAGCGGGGGTGTCGGGGAGCTGTTTTTT.

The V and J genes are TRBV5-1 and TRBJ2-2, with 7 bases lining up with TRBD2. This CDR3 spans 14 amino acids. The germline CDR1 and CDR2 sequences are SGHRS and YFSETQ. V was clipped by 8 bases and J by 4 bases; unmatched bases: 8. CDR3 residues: CASSGGSGTGELFF. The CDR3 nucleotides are TGCGCCAGTTCCGGGGGGTCAGGCACCGGGGAGCTGTTTTTT.

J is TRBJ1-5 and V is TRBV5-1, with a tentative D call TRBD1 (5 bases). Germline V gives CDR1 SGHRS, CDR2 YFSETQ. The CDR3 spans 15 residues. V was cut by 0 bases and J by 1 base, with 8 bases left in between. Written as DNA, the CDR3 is TGCGCCAGCAGCTTGGAGGGGCAGAGCAATCAGCCCCAGCATTTT. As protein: CASSLEGQSNQPQHF.

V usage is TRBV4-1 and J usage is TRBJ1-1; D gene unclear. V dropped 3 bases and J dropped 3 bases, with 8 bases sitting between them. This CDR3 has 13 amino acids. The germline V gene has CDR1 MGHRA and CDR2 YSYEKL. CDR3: CASSHPGDTEAFF. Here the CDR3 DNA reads TGCGCCAGCAGCCACCCCGGGGACACTGAAGCTTTCTTT.

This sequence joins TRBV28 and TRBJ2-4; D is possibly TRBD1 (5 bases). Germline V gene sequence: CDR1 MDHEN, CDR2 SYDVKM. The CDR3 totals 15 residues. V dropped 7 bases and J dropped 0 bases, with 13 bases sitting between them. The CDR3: CASKRTSIAKNIQYF. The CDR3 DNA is TGTGCCAGCAAGAGGACATCCATAGCCAAAAACATTCAGTACTTC. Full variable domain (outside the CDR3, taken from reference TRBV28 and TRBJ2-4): DVKVTQSSRYLVKRTGEKVFLECVQDMDHENMFWYRQDPGLGLRLIYFSYDVKMKEKGDIPEGYSVSREKKERFSLILESASTNQTSMYLCASKRTSIAKNIQYFGAGTRLSVL.

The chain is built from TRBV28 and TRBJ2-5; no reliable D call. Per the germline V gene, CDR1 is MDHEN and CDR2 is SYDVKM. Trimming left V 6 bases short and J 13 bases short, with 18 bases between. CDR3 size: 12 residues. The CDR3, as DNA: TGTGCCAGCAGATCCGCGCGGACCGCCGGGTACTTC. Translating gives CASRSARTAGYF. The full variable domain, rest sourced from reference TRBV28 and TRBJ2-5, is DVKVTQSSRYLVKRTGEKVFLECVQDMDHENMFWYRQDPGLGLRLIYFSYDVKMKEKGDIPEGYSVSREKKERFSLILESASTNQTSMYLCASRSARTAGYFGPGTRLLVL.

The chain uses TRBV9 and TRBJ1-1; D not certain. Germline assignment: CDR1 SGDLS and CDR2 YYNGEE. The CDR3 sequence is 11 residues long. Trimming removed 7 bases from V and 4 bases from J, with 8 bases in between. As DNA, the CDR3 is TGTGCCAGCGGGGATGGCACTGAAGCTTTCTTT. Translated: CASGDGTEAFF.

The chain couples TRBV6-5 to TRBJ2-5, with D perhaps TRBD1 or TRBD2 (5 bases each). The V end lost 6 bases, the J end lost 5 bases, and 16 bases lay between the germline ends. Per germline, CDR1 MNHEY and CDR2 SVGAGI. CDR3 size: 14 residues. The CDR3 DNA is TGTGCCAGCAGCTACGAGAGGGGATGGGAGACCCAGTACTTC. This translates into CASSYERGWETQYF.

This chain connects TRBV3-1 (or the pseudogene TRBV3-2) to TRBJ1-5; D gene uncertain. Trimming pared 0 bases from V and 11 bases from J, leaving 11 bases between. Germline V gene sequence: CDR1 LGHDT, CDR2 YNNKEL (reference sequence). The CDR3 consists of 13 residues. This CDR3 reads CASSQDRRGAQHF. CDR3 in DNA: TGTGCCAGCAGCCAAGACAGGCGAGGAGCCCAGCATTTT.

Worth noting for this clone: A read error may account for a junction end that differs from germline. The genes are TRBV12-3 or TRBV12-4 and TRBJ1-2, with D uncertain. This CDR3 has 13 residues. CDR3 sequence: CASRRGGITSGFF. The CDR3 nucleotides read TGTGCCAGCAGACGAGGAGGCATCACGTCCGGGTTCTTC.

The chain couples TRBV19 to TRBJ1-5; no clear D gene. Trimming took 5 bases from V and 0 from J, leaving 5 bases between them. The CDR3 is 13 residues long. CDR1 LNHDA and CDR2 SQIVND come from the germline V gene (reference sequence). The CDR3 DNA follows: TGTGCCAGTAGTCAGGATAGCAATCAGCCCCAGCATTTT. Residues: CASSQDSNQPQHF.

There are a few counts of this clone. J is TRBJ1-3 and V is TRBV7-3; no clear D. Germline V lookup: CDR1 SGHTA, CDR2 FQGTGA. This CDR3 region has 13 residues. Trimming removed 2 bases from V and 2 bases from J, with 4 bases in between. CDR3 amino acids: CASSLGAGNTIYF. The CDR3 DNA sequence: TGTGCCAGCAGCTTAGGGGCTGGAAACACCATATATTTT.

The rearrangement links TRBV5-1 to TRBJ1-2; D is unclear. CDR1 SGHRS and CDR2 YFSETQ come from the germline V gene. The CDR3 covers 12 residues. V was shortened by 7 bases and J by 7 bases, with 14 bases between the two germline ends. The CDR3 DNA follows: TGCGCCAGCCGCACAGAGACGGTTGGCTACACCTTC. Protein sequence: CASRTETVGYTF.

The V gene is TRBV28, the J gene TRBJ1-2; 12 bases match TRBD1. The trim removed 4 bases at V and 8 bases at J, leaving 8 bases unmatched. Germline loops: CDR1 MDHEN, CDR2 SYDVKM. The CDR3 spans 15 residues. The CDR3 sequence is CASSYTGQGAKGYTF. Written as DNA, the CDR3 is TGTGCCAGCAGTTATACGGGACAGGGGGCAAAGGGCTACACCTTC.

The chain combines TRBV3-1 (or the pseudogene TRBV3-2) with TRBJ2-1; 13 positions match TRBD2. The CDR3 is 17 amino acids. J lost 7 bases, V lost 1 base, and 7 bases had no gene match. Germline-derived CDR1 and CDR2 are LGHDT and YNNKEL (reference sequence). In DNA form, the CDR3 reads TGTGCCAGCAGCCAAGGATTTCCGGGACTAGCGGGGAATGAGCAGTTCTTC. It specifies CASSQGFPGLAGNEQFF.

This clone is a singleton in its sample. The CDR3 sequence: CASSFTGSSYNEQFF. CDR3 nucleotide sequence: TGTGCCAGCAGTTTCACAGGTAGCTCCTACAATGAGCAGTTCTTC. This chain joins TRBV27 and TRBJ2-1; tentative D call: TRBD1 (5 bases). The ends were cut back, 3 bases at V and 0 bases at J, with 9 bases in the middle. The germline gives CDR1 MNHEY, CDR2 SMNVEV (reference sequence). This CDR3 region has 15 residues.

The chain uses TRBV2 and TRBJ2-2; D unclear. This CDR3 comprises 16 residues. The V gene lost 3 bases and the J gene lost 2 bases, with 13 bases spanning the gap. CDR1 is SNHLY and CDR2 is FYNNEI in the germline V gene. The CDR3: CASSDFETFNTGELFF. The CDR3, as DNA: TGTGCCAGCAGTGATTTTGAGACCTTCAACACCGGGGAGCTGTTTTTT. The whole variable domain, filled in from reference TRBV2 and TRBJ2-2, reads EPEVTQTPSHQVTQMGQEVILRCVPISNHLYFYWYRQILGQKVEFLVSFYNNEISEKSEIFDDQFSVERPDGSNFTLKIRSTKLEDSAMYFCASSDFETFNTGELFFGEGSRLTVL.

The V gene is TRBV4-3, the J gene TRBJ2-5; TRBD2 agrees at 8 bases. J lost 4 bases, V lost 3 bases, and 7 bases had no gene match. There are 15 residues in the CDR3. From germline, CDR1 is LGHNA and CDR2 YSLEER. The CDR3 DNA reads TGCGCCAGCAGCCACGACGCGGGGGGATCAGAGACCCAGTACTTC. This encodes CASSHDAGGSETQYF.

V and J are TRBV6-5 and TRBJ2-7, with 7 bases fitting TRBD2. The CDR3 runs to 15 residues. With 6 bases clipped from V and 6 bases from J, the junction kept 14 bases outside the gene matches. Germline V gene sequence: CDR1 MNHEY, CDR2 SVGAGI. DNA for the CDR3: TGTGCCAGCAGCTCCCCCGGGGGAGGGTTTTCCGAGCAGTACTTC. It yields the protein CASSSPGGGFSEQYF.